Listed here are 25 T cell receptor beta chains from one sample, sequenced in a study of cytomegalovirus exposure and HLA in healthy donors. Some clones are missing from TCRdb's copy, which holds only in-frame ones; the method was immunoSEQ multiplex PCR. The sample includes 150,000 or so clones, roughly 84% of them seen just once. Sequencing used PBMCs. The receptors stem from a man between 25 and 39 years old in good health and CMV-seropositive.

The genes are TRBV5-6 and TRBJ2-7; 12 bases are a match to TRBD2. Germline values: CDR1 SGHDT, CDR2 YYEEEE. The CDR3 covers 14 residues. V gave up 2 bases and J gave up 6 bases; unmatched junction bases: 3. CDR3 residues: CASSFLAGGAEQYF. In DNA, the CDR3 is TGTGCCAGCAGCTTCCTAGCGGGAGGGGCCGAGCAGTACTTC.

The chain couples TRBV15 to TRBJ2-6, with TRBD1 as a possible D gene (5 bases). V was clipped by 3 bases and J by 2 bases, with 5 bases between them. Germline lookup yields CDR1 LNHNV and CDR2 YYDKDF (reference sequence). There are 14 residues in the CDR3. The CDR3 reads CATSRGPGANVLTF. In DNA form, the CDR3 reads TGTGCCACCAGCAGGGGGCCTGGGGCCAACGTCCTGACTTTC.

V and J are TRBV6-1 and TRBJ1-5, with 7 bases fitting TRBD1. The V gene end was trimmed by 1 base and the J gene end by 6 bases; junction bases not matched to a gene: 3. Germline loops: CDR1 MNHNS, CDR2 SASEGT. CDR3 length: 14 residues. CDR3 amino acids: CASSEGRGSQPQHF. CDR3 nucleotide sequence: TGTGCCAGCAGTGAAGGCAGGGGGAGTCAGCCCCAGCATTTT.

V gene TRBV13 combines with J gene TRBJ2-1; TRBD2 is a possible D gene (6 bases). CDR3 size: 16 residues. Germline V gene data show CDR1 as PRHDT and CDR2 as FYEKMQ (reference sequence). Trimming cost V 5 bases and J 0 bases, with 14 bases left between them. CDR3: CASSLRGGTSYNEQFF. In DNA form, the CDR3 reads TGTGCCAGCAGCCTCCGCGGAGGGACCTCCTACAATGAGCAGTTCTTC.

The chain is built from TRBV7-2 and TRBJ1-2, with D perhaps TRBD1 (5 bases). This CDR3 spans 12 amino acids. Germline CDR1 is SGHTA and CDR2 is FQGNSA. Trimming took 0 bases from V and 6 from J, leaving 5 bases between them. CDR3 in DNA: TGTGCCAGCAGCTTAGCCAGGGATGGCTACACCTTC. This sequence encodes CASSLARDGYTF.

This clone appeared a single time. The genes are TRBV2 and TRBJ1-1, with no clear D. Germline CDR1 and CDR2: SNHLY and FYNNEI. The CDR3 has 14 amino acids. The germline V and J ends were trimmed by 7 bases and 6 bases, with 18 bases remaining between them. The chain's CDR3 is CASTRHENLAEAFF. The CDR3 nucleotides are TGTGCCAGCACGAGACACGAGAATTTAGCTGAAGCTTTCTTT.

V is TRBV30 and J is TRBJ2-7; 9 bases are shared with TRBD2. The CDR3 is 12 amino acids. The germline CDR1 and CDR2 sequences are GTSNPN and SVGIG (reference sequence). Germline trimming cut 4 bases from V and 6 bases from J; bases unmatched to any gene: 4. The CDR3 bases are TGTGCCTGGAAAATAGCGGGAGCCGAGCAGTACTTC. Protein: CAWKIAGAEQYF.

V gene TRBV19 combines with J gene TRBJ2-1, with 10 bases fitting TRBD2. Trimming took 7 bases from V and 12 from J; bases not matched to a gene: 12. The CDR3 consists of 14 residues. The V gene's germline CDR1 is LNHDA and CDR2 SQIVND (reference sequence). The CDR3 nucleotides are TGTGCCAGTACTCGAGCGGGGGGGATGGCAACGCAGTTCTTC. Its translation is CASTRAGGMATQFF.

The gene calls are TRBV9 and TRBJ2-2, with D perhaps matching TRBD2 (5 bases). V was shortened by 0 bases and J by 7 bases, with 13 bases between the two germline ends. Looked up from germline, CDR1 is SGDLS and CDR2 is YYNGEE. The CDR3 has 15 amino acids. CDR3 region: CASSVVASYSGELFF. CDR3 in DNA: TGTGCCAGCAGCGTAGTGGCTAGCTATAGCGGGGAGCTGTTTTTT.

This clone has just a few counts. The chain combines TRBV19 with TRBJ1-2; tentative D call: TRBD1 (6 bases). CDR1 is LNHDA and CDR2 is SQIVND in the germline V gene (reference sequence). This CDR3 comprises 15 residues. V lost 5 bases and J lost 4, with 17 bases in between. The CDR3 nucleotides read TGTGCCAGTAGTTCCACAGGGAATCCATTCTATGGCTACACCTTC. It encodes CASSSTGNPFYGYTF.

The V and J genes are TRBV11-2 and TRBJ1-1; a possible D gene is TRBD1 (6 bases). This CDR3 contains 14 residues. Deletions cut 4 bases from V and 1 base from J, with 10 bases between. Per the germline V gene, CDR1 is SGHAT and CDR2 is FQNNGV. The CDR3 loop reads CASSSRDTNTEAFF. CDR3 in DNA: TGTGCCAGCAGCTCCCGGGACACGAACACTGAAGCTTTCTTT.

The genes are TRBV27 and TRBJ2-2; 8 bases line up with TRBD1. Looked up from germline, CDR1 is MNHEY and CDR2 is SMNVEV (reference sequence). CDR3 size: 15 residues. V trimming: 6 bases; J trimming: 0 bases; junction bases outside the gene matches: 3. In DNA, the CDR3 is TGTGCCAGCAGGAAGACAGGGGCGAACACCGGGGAGCTGTTTTTT. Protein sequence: CASRKTGANTGELFF.

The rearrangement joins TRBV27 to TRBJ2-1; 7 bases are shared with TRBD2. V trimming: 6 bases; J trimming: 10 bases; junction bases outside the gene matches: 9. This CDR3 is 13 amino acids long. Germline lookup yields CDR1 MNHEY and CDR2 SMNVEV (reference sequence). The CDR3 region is CASRRDTSEEQFF. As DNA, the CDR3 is TGTGCCAGCAGACGAGATACTAGCGAGGAGCAGTTCTTC.

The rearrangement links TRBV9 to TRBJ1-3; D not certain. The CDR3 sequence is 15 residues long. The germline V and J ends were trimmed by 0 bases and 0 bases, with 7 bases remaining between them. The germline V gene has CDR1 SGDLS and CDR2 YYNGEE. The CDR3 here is CASSVVGSSGNTIYF. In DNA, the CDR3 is TGTGCCAGCAGCGTAGTCGGGAGCTCTGGAAACACCATATATTTT. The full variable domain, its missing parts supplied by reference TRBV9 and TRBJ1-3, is DSGVTQTPKHLITATGQRVTLRCSPRSGDLSVYWYQQSLDQGLQFLIQYYNGEERAKGNILERFSAQQFPDLHSELNLSSLELGDSALYFCASSVVGSSGNTIYFGEGSWLTVV.

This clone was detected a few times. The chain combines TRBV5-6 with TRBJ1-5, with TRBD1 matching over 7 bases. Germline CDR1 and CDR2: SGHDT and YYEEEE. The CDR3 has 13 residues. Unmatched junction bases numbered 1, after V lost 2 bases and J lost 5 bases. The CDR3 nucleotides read TGTGCCAGCAGCTTTACAGGGGATCAGCCCCAGCATTTT. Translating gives CASSFTGDQPQHF.

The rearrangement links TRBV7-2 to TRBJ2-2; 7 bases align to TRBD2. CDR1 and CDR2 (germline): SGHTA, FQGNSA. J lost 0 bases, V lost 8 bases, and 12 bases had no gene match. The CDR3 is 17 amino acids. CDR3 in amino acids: CASGVPLAEANTGELFF. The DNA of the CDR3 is TGTGCCAGCGGCGTCCCGCTAGCGGAGGCGAACACCGGGGAGCTGTTTTTT.

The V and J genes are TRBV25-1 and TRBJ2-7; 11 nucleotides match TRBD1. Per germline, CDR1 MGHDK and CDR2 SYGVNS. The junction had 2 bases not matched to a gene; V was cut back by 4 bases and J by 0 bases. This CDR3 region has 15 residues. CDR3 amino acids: CASSGGTGGSYEQYF. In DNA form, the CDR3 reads TGTGCCAGCAGTGGGGGGACAGGGGGCTCCTACGAGCAGTACTTC.

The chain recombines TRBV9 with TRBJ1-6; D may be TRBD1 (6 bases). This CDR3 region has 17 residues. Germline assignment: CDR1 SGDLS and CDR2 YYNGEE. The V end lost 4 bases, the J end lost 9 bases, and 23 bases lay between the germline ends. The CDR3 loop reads CASSPQEGDSWGSPLHF. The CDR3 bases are TGTGCCAGCAGCCCTCAAGAGGGGGATTCTTGGGGTTCACCCCTCCACTTT. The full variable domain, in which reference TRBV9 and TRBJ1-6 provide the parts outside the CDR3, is DSGVTQTPKHLITATGQRVTLRCSPRSGDLSVYWYQQSLDQGLQFLIQYYNGEERAKGNILERFSAQQFPDLHSELNLSSLELGDSALYFCASSPQEGDSWGSPLHFGNGTRLTVT.

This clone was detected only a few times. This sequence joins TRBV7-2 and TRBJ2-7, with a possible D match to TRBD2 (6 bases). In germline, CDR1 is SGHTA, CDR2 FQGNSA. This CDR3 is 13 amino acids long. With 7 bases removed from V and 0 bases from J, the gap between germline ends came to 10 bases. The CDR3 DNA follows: TGTGCCAGCACGGGACTGTACTCCTACGAGCAGTACTTC. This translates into CASTGLYSYEQYF.

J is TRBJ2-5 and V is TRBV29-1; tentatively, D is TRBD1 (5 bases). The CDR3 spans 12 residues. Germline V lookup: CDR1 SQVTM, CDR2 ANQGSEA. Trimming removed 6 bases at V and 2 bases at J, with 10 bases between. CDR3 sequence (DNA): TGCAGCGTCCCTGACAGACAAGAGACCCAGTACTTC. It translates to CSVPDRQETQYF.

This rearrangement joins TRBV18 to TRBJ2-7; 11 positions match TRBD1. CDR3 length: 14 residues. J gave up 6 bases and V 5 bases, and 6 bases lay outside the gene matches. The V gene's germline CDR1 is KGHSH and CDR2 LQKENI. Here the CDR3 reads CASSSRTGGGEQYF. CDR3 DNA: TGTGCCAGCTCATCAAGGACAGGGGGCGGCGAGCAGTACTTC.

The CDR3 loop reads CASSRDRLAGLWDEQFF. In DNA form, the CDR3 reads TGCGCCAGCAGCCGGGACCGACTAGCGGGGCTCTGGGATGAGCAGTTCTTC. V gene TRBV4-3 combines with J gene TRBJ2-1, with 11 bases matching TRBD2. The CDR3 consists of 17 residues. Germline V CDR1 and CDR2: LGHNA, YSLEER. V shed 4 bases and J 8 bases; nucleotides not matched to a gene: 13.

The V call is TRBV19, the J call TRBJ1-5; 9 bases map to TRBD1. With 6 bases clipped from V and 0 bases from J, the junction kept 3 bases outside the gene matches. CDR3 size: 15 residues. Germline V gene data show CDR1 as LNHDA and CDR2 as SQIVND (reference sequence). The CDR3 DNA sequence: TGTGCCAGTAGGAGACAGGGGGATAGCAATCAGCCCCAGCATTTT. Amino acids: CASRRQGDSNQPQHF.

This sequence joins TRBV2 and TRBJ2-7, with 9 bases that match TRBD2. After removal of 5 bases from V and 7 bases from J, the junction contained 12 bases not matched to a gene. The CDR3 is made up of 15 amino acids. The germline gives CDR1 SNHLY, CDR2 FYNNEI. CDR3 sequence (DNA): TGTGCCAGCAGTCTTGGGGTAGCGGGAGTAGGGGAGCAGTACTTC. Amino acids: CASSLGVAGVGEQYF. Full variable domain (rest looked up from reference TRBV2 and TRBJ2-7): EPEVTQTPSHQVTQMGQEVILRCVPISNHLYFYWYRQILGQKVEFLVSFYNNEISEKSEIFDDQFSVERPDGSNFTLKIRSTKLEDSAMYFCASSLGVAGVGEQYFGPGTRLTVT.

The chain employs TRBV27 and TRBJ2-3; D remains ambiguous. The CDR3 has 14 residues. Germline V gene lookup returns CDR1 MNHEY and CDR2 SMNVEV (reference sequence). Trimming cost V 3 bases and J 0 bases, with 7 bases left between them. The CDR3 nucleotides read TGTGCCAGCAGTTTCGTCGGGAGCACAGATACGCAGTATTTT. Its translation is CASSFVGSTDTQYF.